This entry concerns a single TCR beta chain. Its specific antigen is unknown. Base qualities were left out, and no much larger clone turns up one base away. This specimen belongs to a study of response to subunit inactivated influenza vaccine (dated by TCRdb to about 2018). A note on the overall study: Deep quantitative T cell receptor repertoire profiling was used in the study to track responses to a trivalent subunit inactivated influenza vaccine.

The CDR3 has 16 amino acids, counting the end cysteine and phenylalanine. This entry keeps only the CDR3 DNA: 48 bases, framed from base 1. CDR1 and CDR2, per the germline V gene, are SGHRS and YFSETQ. Ends trimmed: V by 0 bases, J by 5 bases; bases unmatched to a gene: 11. This specimen's time point label, interpreted: around 42 days after influenza vaccine administration. Libraries were made using RT-PCR. Sequencing instrument: Illumina HiSeq 2500. Starting from the raw public reads, TCRdb applied fastp trimming at Q25, assembled clones with MiXCR and retained in-frame beta chains. Rows merge per CDR3 protein into single entries with the most common DNA and genes. The sample contains a few hundred thousand distinct CDR3 sequences, around 9.9% of them found a single time. The ten biggest clones cover around 12% of the sample. Broader findings and caveats from the paper: According to the authors, only a limited number of new T cells may be recruited by each seasonal influenza vaccination.

Sequenced material: PBMCs from blood, taken roughly 6 weeks after vaccination. This sequence originates from a man aged 50 or older who received an inactivated influenza vaccine. Donor details come from another sample of the same person, matched by shared clones. The chain uses TRBV5-1 and TRBJ2-7, and TRBD1 aligns with 7 junction nucleotides. For the CDR3, the sequence is CASSLAQTGIEHEQYF. The nucleotides are TGCGCCAGCAGCTTGGCCCAGACAGGGATAGAACACGAGCAGTACTTC.